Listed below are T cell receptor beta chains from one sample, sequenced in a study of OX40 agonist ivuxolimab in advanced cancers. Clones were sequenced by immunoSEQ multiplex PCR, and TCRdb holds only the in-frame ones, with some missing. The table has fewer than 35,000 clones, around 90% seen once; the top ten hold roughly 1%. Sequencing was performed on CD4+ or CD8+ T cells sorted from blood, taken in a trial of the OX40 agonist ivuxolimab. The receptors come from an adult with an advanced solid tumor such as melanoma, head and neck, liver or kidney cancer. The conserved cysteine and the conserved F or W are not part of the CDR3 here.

ASSLLALVLSYNEQF	TRBV28	TRBJ2-1
ASRTGTPRNYGYT	TRBV19	TRBJ1-2
ASSPPRQGNQPQH	TRBV28	TRBJ1-5
ATRSIGGGSPLH	TRBV15	TRBJ1-6
ASSTLGTSGGVAPQETQY	TRBV5-1	TRBJ2-5
ATSRVPGGRSPLH	TRBV15	TRBJ1-6
ASRSRDGGPLGAF	TRBV4-1	TRBJ1-1
ASSMGGRGANTGELF	TRBV19	TRBJ2-2
ASKKSGQNPEAF	TRBV6-1	TRBJ1-1
ASSQAGTLPGELF	TRBV4-1	TRBJ2-2
ASRIFRGLAGATTGELF	TRBV2	TRBJ2-2
ASSHRLAGGPVNEQF	TRBV4-1	TRBJ2-1
ASSVVTSGGGEQF	TRBV9	TRBJ2-1
ASSKRCEGGGDQPQH	TRBV21-1	TRBJ1-5
ATRRATGREKLF	TRBV19	TRBJ1-4
ASSVGSGRYYEQY	TRBV9	TRBJ2-7
ASSIVGREEKLF	TRBV19	TRBJ1-4
ASSPRQGDTEAF	TRBV9	TRBJ1-1
ASSVGVGSNQPQH	TRBV9	TRBJ1-5
ASRSDGTFNTEAF	TRBV6-5	TRBJ1-1
ASSLYRPGGGEAF	TRBV28	TRBJ1-1
ASSPHNQETQY	TRBV7-6	TRBJ2-5
AWSGGTGKYEQY	TRBV30	TRBJ2-7
ASSLDLLAGGGGDTQY	TRBV5-1	TRBJ2-3
ASGLEGGRETQY	TRBV12-5	TRBJ2-5
AWSRDSGLGNTIY	TRBV30	TRBJ1-3
ASSEGQGKGYEQY	TRBV10-1	TRBJ2-7
ASSLLGTDPEAF	TRBV28	TRBJ1-1
ASSLGYGRGTGELF	TRBV5-4	TRBJ2-2
AWSVWRTVNSPLH	TRBV30	TRBJ1-6
ASSQDRAGDTQY	TRBV4-3	TRBJ2-3
ASSPLGVNYGYT	TRBV6-5	TRBJ1-2
ASSPPGQQETQY	TRBV18	TRBJ2-5
ASSLARNHRGYTGELF	TRBV7-9	TRBJ2-2
ASSLAAGDPYEQY	TRBV5-1	TRBJ2-7
ASGRWDTEAF	TRBV6-1	TRBJ1-1
ATKLRGGNTEAF	TRBV27	TRBJ1-1
ASSYLGDSPLH	TRBV28	TRBJ1-6
ASSSGQVRTYEQY	TRBV27	TRBJ2-7
ASSPRGTGNTIY	TRBV18	TRBJ1-3
ASRPIGGGYT	TRBV4-1	TRBJ1-2
ASTETGGGYNEQF	TRBV5-1	TRBJ2-1
ASSLGGANYGYT	TRBV5-1	TRBJ1-2
ASSYSNYGYT	TRBV6-6	TRBJ1-2
ASSIKGLTETQY	TRBV19	TRBJ2-5
ASSRGFVGYFT	TRBV7-3	TRBJ1-2
ASSPPPSNEQY	TRBV18	TRBJ2-7
ASSLRGGHEQY	TRBV28	TRBJ2-7
ASSPRMGYTEAF	TRBV4-2	TRBJ1-1
ASSPGVYEQY	TRBV9	TRBJ2-7
ASSPRTGGASTDTQY	TRBV19	TRBJ2-3
ASILTGGERNYNEQF	TRBV2	TRBJ2-1
ASSRQAGVNEKLF	TRBV5-4	TRBJ1-4
ASSSQGSGYGYT	TRBV5-8	TRBJ1-2
ASSLPTGDEQF	TRBV28	TRBJ2-1
ASSMQGSARDTQY	TRBV6-5	TRBJ2-3
ASSKTGAQH	TRBV28	TRBJ1-5
ASSEVKGPRNQPQH	TRBV6-1	TRBJ1-5
ASSTSTSSYNEQF	TRBV7-2	TRBJ2-1
SGRGGSYNEQF	TRBV29-1	TRBJ2-1